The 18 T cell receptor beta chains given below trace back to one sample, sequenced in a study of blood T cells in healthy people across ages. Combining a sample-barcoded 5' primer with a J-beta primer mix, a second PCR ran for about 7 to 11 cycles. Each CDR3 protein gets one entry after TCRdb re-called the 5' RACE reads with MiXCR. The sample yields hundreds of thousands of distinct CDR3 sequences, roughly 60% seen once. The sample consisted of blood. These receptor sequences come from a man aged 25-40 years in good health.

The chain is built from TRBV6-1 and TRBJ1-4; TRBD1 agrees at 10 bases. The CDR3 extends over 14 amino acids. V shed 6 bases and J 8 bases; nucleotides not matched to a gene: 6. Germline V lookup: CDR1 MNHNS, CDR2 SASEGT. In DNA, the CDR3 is TGTGCCAGCAGCGCCCGGACAGGGGGGGAAAAACTGTTTTTT. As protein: CASSARTGGEKLFF.

The CDR3 spells CASSLGGLRSYTF. For the CDR3, the DNA is TGTGCCAGCAGCTTAGGGGGATTAAGAAGCTACACCTTC. This sequence joins TRBV11-2 and TRBJ1-2, with no clear D. CDR1 is SGHAT, CDR2 FQNNGV, per germline. The CDR3 length is 13 residues. The V gene lost 1 base and the J gene lost 9 bases, with 12 bases spanning the gap.

The chain's CDR3 is CASSTNPRAYEQYF. The CDR3 DNA sequence: TGTGCCAGCAGCACTAACCCGAGAGCCTACGAGCAGTACTTC. This chain connects TRBV7-9 to TRBJ2-7; D unresolved. The germline gives CDR1 SEHNR, CDR2 FQNEAQ (reference sequence). The CDR3 totals 14 residues. With 5 bases removed from V and 2 bases from J, the gap between germline ends came to 13 bases. The complete variable domain, with remaining parts taken from reference TRBV7-9 and TRBJ2-7, reads DTGVSQNPRHKITKRGQNVTFRCDPISEHNRLYWYRQTLGQGPEFLTYFQNEAQLEKSRLLSDRFSAERPKGSFSTLEIQRTEQGDSAMYLCASSTNPRAYEQYFGPGTRLTVT.

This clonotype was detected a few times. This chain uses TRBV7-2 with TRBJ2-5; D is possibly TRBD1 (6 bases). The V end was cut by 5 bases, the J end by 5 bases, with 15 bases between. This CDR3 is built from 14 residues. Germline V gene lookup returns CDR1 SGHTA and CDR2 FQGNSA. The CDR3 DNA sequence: TGTGCCAGCAGCGTTGAACAGGGATTGGAGACCCAGTACTTC. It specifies CASSVEQGLETQYF.

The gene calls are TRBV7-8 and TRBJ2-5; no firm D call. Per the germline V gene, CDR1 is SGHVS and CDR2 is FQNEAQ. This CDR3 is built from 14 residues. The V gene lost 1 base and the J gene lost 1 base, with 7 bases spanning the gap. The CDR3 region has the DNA TGTGCCAGCAGCTTAGGGTCAGCCCAAGAGACCCAGTACTTC. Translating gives CASSLGSAQETQYF.

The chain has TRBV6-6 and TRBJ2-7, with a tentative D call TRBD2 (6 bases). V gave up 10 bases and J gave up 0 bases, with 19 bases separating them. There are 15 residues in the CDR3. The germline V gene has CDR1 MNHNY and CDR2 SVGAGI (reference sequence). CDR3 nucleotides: TGTGCCACCCAGTTACGGGGGAGGAGCTCCTACGAGCAGTACTTC. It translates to CATQLRGRSSYEQYF.

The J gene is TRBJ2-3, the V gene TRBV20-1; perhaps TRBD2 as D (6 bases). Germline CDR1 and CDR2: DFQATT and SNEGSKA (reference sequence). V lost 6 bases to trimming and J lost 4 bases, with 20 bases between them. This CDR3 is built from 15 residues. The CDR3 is CSARDGRASADTQYF. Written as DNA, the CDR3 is TGCAGTGCAAGGGACGGGAGAGCGAGCGCAGATACGCAGTATTTT.

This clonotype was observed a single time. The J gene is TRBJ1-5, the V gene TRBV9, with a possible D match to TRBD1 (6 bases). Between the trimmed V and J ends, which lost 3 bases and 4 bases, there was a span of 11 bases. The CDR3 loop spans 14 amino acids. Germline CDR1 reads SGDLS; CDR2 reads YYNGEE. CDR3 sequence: CASSDGQFNQPQHF. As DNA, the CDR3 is TGTGCCAGCAGCGACGGACAGTTTAATCAGCCCCAGCATTTT.

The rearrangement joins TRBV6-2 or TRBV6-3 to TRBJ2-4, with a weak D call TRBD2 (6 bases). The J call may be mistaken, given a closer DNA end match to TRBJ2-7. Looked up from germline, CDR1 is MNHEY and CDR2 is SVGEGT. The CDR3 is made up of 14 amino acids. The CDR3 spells CASRAALANDEQYF. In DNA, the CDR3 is TGTGCCAGTAGAGCAGCCCTAGCGAACGACGAGCAGTACTTC.

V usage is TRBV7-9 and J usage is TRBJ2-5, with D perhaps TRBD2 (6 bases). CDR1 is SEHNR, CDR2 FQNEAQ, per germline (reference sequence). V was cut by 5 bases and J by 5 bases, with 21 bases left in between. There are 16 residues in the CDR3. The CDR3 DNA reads TGTGCCAGCAGCCTAACACCGGTCAGAGGAGGGGAGACCCAGTACTTC. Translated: CASSLTPVRGGETQYF.

CDR3 loop: CSTTGPGGKETQYF. The CDR3, as DNA: TGCAGTACAACGGGCCCGGGGGGGAAAGAGACCCAGTACTTC. This rearrangement joins TRBV20-1 to TRBJ2-5; TRBD2 agrees at 8 bases. The CDR3 has 14 amino acids. CDR1 is DFQATT and CDR2 is SNEGSKA in the germline V gene (reference sequence). J was trimmed by 3 bases and V by 8 bases; bases with no gene match: 11.

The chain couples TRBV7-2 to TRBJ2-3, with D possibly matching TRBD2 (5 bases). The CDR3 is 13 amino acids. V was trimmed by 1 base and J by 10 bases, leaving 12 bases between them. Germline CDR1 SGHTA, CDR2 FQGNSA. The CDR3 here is CASSLDSESAQYF. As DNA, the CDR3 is TGTGCCAGCAGCTTAGATAGCGAGTCTGCGCAGTATTTT.

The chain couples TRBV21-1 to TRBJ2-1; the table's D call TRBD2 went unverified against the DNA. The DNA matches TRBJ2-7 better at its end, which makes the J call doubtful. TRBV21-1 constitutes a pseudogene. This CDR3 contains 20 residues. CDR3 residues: CASSNGGGTSAEGIPYEQYF. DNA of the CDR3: TGTGCCAGCAGCAATGGGGGAGGGACTAGCGCCGAGGGTATTCCCTACGAGCAGTACTTC.

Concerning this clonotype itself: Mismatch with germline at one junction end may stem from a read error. The CDR3 bases are TGTGCCAGCAGCTACTCAGTTGGGCAGGGAGGGTCCTACGAGCAGTACTTC. As protein: CASSYSVGQGGSYEQYF. The chain recombines TRBV6-5 with TRBJ2-7; 7 positions match TRBD2. Germline CDR1 reads MNHEY; CDR2 reads SVGAGI. The CDR3 consists of 17 residues.

CDR3 loop: CASSFQGIFYNEQFF. CDR3 DNA: TGTGCCAGCAGCTTCCAGGGGATATTCTACAATGAGCAGTTCTTC. The chain combines TRBV7-2 with TRBJ2-1; D is possibly TRBD1 (6 bases). This CDR3 has 15 amino acids. Germline V gene sequence: CDR1 SGHTA, CDR2 FQGNSA. V lost 3 bases to trimming and J lost 3 bases, with 12 bases between them.

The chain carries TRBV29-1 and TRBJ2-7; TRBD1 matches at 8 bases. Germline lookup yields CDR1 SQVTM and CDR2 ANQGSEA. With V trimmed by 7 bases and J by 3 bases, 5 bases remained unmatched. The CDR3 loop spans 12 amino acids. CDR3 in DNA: TGCAGCGCCGGGACAGGTATCTACGAGCAGTACTTC. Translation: CSAGTGIYEQYF.

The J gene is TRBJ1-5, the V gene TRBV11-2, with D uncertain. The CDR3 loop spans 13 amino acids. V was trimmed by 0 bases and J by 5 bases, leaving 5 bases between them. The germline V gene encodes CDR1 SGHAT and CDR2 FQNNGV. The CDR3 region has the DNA TGTGCCAGCAGCTTAGAACGGGATCAGCCCCAGCATTTT. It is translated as CASSLERDQPQHF.

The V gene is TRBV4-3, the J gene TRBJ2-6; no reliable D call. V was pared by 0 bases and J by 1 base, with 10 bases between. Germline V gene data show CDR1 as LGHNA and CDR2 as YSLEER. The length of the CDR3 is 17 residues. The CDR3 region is CASSQEGRGSGANVLTF. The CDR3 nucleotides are TGCGCCAGCAGCCAAGAGGGTCGAGGATCTGGGGCCAACGTCCTGACTTTC.